This is a list of T cell receptor beta chains from one sample in a study of early T cells in non-severe SARS-CoV-2 infection. TCRdb re-analysed the 5' RACE reads in MiXCR, keeping a single row per CDR3 protein. The sample lists some 32,000 distinct CDR3 sequences; 3% to 5% were seen once. The sequenced sample was whole blood. These receptors came from an adult who was a healthcare worker with PCR-confirmed SARS-CoV-2 infection or an uninfected control (not recorded which). The CDR3 runs from the conserved cysteine through the conserved F or W. D genes are given only for firm matches. Size is stated for part of the rows, as once, few or many counts, or as a class when the clone is expanded.

TRBV7-2	many	TRBJ1-2	.	CASSPGRGEEGYTF	TGTGCCAGCAGCCCTGGGCGAGGGGAGGAAGGCTACACCTTC
TRBV2	many	TRBJ2-2	.	CASSEVRNTGELFF	TGTGCCAGCAGTGAAGTCAGGAACACCGGGGAGCTGTTTTTT
TRBV2	.	TRBJ2-2	TRBD2	CASLFGGAGGPGELFF	TGTGCCAGCCTCTTTGGCGGAGCGGGGGGGCCCGGGGAGCTGTTTTTT
TRBV4-3	many	TRBJ1-1	.	CASSQDPQGTEAFF	TGCGCCAGCAGCCAAGATCCCCAGGGAACTGAAGCTTTCTTT
TRBV12-2	many	TRBJ2-7	.	CASRSGLAWYEQYF	TGTGCAAGTCGCTCGGGACTAGCGTGGTACGAGCAGTACTTC
TRBV6-4	medium-sized	TRBJ2-2	.	CASSESAGTANTGELFF	TGTGCCAGCAGTGAATCTGCGGGGACCGCGAACACCGGGGAGCTGTTTTTT
TRBV15	many	TRBJ2-3	.	CATSGGRRDSSTDTQYF	TGTGCCACCAGCGGGGGTCGGCGGGACAGTAGCACAGATACGCAGTATTTT
TRBV18	many	TRBJ2-5	.	CASSPDRRQETQYF	TGTGCCAGCTCACCAGACAGGCGACAAGAGACCCAGTACTTC
TRBV13	many	TRBJ1-2	.	CASSLGAGPNYGYTF	TGTGCCAGCAGCTTAGGGGCAGGGCCCAACTATGGCTACACCTTC
TRBV6-1	many	TRBJ2-1	TRBD2	CASRGLAGNLGNEQFF	TGTGCCAGCAGGGGACTAGCGGGGAATTTGGGTAATGAGCAGTTCTTC
TRBV7-9	many	TRBJ1-5	.	CASSPEGGGGNQPQHF	TGTGCCAGCAGCCCCGAGGGCGGAGGCGGCAATCAGCCCCAGCATTTT
TRBV11-3	many	TRBJ1-2	.	CASSSGSDGYTF	TGTGCCAGCAGCTCCGGATCCGATGGCTACACCTTC
TRBV3-1	.	TRBJ2-7	TRBD1	CASSQMTGFKYF	TGTGCCAGCAGCCAAATGACAGGGTTCAAGTACTTC
TRBV13	many	TRBJ1-5	.	CASSLGDQPQHF	TGTGCCAGCAGCTTAGGCGATCAGCCCCAGCATTTT
TRBV6-1	many	TRBJ2-5	.	CASIPITNQETQYF	TGTGCCAGCATCCCGATAACAAATCAAGAGACCCAGTACTTC
TRBV12-3/TRBV12-4	many	TRBJ1-5	.	CASSLGPEGNQPQHF	TGTGCCAGCAGTTTGGGTCCGGAGGGCAATCAGCCCCAGCATTTT
TRBV7-9	many	TRBJ2-7	TRBD1	CASSGQGMGEQYF	TGTGCCAGCAGCGGACAGGGGATGGGAGAGCAGTACTTC
TRBV7-8	many	TRBJ2-3	TRBD2	CATGLAGDRATDTQYF	TGTGCCACGGGACTAGCGGGGGACAGAGCCACAGATACGCAGTATTTT
TRBV6-2/TRBV6-3	medium-sized	TRBJ2-2	.	CASSLLRTGELFF	TGTGCCAGCAGTCTACTGCGTACCGGGGAGCTGTTTTTT
TRBV11-2	many	TRBJ1-6	TRBD1	CASSLDRDRGSYNSPLHF	TGTGCCAGCAGCTTAGATAGGGACAGGGGGTCCTATAATTCACCCCTCCACTTT
TRBV7-2	medium-sized	TRBJ1-1	.	CASSFTGWATEAFF	TGTGCCAGCAGCTTCACAGGGTGGGCCACTGAAGCTTTCTTT
TRBV24-1	few	TRBJ2-2	TRBD2	CATRSGTNTGELFF	TGTGCCACCAGGAGCGGGACGAACACCGGGGAGCTGTTTTTT
TRBV20-1	many	TRBJ1-2	.	CSARVQGLYGYTF	TGCAGTGCTAGAGTCCAAGGCCTCTATGGCTACACCTTC
TRBV4-3	few	TRBJ2-3	TRBD2	CASSQGRLAGATQYF	TGCGCCAGCAGCCAGGGGAGACTAGCGGGGGCTACGCAGTATTTT
TRBV29-1	many	TRBJ1-2	.	CSAYGTADNYGYTF	TGCAGCGCCTACGGGACGGCCGATAACTATGGCTACACCTTC
TRBV11-3	many	TRBJ1-1	.	CASSYQTNTEAFF	TGTGCCAGCAGCTACCAGACGAACACTGAAGCTTTCTTT
TRBV27	many	TRBJ1-6	.	CASSFGRHWDSPLHF	TGTGCCAGCAGTTTCGGGCGACACTGGGATTCACCCCTCCACTTT
TRBV11-3	many	TRBJ1-2	TRBD1	CASRGQYGYTF	TGTGCCAGCAGGGGACAGTATGGCTACACCTTC
TRBV7-6	.	TRBJ1-1	.	CASSRDRNTEAFF	TGTGCCAGTTCCCGGGACCGAAACACTGAAGCTTTCTTT
TRBV4-2	many	TRBJ2-2	.	CASSHLRAGELFF	TGTGCCAGCAGCCATTTGAGGGCCGGGGAGCTGTTTTTT
TRBV10-3	.	TRBJ1-3	.	CASTFNRGNTIYF	TGTGCCAGCACATTTAACAGGGGAAACACCATATATTTT
TRBV29-1	many	TRBJ1-2	.	CSALKGTGSVHGYTF	TGCAGCGCTTTGAAAGGAACAGGGTCAGTCCATGGCTACACCTTC
TRBV6-5	many	TRBJ2-5	TRBD2	CASSSPGRGAETQYF	TGTGCCAGCAGTTCCCCCGGGAGGGGCGCGGAGACCCAGTACTTC
TRBV5-4	few	TRBJ2-2	.	CASSPASTGELFF	TGTGCCAGCAGCCCCGCTAGCACCGGGGAGCTGTTTTTT
TRBV10-2	many	TRBJ1-1	.	CASINTQNTEAFF	TGCGCCAGCATAAACACCCAGAACACTGAAGCTTTCTTT
TRBV29-1	few	TRBJ2-3	.	CSAGPSTDTQYF	TGCAGCGCCGGGCCCAGCACAGATACGCAGTATTTT
TRBV5-6	many	TRBJ2-3	TRBD1	CASSLRRRGGVSDTQYF	TGTGCCAGCAGCCTGCGACGGAGAGGGGGCGTTTCAGATACGCAGTATTTT
TRBV20-1	few	TRBJ2-7	TRBD2	CSARGAGSEVEQYF	TGCAGTGCTAGAGGAGCGGGATCCGAGGTAGAGCAGTACTTC
TRBV3-1	.	TRBJ2-1	.	CASSQQGGRPEQFF	TGTGCCAGCAGCCAACAAGGGGGGAGACCGGAGCAGTTCTTC
TRBV6-4	few	TRBJ2-1	.	CASSSGSYNEQFF	TGTGCCAGCAGTAGCGGCTCCTACAATGAGCAGTTCTTC
TRBV7-2	many	TRBJ1-2	.	CASSSLRDTGYTF	TGTGCCAGCAGCTCCCTACGGGACACTGGCTACACCTTC
TRBV2	many	TRBJ2-2	.	CASGKATGELFF	TGTGCCAGCGGGAAGGCCACCGGGGAGCTGTTTTTT
TRBV29-1	many	TRBJ2-6	TRBD1	CSADRESGANVLTF	TGCAGCGCTGACAGGGAATCTGGGGCCAACGTCCTGACTTTC
TRBV27	many	TRBJ1-5	TRBD1	CASSSRTGTQPQHF	TGTGCCAGCAGTTCACGGACAGGGACTCAGCCCCAGCATTTT
TRBV13	few	TRBJ1-1	.	CASNSRDRRSVEAFF	TGTGCCAGCAACAGTCGGGACCGTCGTTCAGTTGAAGCTTTCTTT
TRBV9	many	TRBJ2-1	TRBD2	CASSDRLAGHNEQFF	TGTGCCAGCAGCGACCGACTAGCGGGACACAATGAGCAGTTCTTC
TRBV6-5	many	TRBJ2-1	TRBD2	CATAGGSYNEQFF	TGTGCCACAGCGGGAGGATCCTACAATGAGCAGTTCTTC
TRBV7-9	many	TRBJ1-2	TRBD1	CASSLAGGGVSGYTF	TGTGCCAGCAGCCTCGCAGGGGGCGGTGTCAGTGGCTACACCTTC
TRBV19	.	TRBJ1-4	.	CASRSAATNEKLFF	TGTGCCAGTAGATCAGCAGCAACTAATGAAAAACTGTTTTTT
TRBV12-3/TRBV12-4	many	TRBJ2-7	.	CASTPGGYEQYF	TGTGCCAGCACCCCCGGGGGTTACGAGCAGTACTTC
TRBV9	many	TRBJ1-3	TRBD1	CASSGQGLPGNTIYF	TGTGCCAGCAGCGGACAGGGGCTCCCCGGAAACACCATATATTTT
TRBV19	many	TRBJ1-5	.	CASSLFGLRGVAQHF	TGTGCCAGTAGTCTTTTCGGGCTGCGGGGAGTGGCCCAGCATTTT
TRBV5-1	.	TRBJ1-2	TRBD1	CASSVGTAYGYTF	TGCGCCAGCAGCGTAGGGACAGCCTATGGCTACACCTTC
TRBV25-1	.	TRBJ2-7	.	CASSEGIRYEQYF	TGTGCCAGCAGTGAAGGGATCCGTTACGAGCAGTACTTC
TRBV5-4	many	TRBJ2-3	TRBD2	CASSDPSGSGTDTQYF	TGTGCCAGCAGCGACCCTAGCGGGAGTGGCACAGATACGCAGTATTTT
TRBV5-1	many	TRBJ1-1	.	CASSLEPATEAFF	TGCGCCAGCAGCCTCGAGCCAGCCACTGAAGCTTTCTTT
TRBV5-1	many	TRBJ1-1	.	CASSLEEGTTEAFF	TGCGCCAGCAGCTTAGAGGAAGGGACCACTGAAGCTTTCTTT
TRBV6-2/TRBV6-3	.	TRBJ2-2	.	CASNIRGPYTGELFF	TGTGCCAGCAATATCCGGGGGCCATACACCGGGGAGCTGTTTTTT